This TCR beta chain comes out of a study of CD8+CD57+ T cells in acquired aplastic anemia. At the level of the study: Isolated CD4+ and CD8+ cells, once sorted, yielded DNA averaging roughly 3 ug. Study results and caveats: Patient and control CD8+ Simpson's diversity was not significantly different.

The table lists this clonotype with a few counts. Antigen unknown. According to the study, genomic DNA was the template for TCR beta VDJ and CDR3 profiling. TCRdb reprocessed the reads with MiXCR, giving one entry per CDR3 protein. The repertoire holds 260,000 or so distinct CDR3 sequences, with 82% as singletons. Patients included in sequencing had previously demonstrated CD8+CD57+ cell expansion by flow cytometry. No patient had been given any therapy when blood was sampled. The germline V and J ends were trimmed by 4 bases and 1 base, with 14 bases remaining between them. In germline, CDR1 is SGHDT, CDR2 YYEEEE. CDR3 length equals 15 residues.

This sequence originates from a human donor with aplastic anemia. The chain is built from TRBV5-6 and TRBJ1-1, with D perhaps TRBD1 (5 bases). Sequencing was done on a sample of sorted CD4+, CD8+, or CD8+CD57+ T cells (not recorded which) from PBMCs. DNA of the CDR3: TGTGCCAGCAGCCTCGATCACACAGGGAACACTGAAGCTTTCTTT. This sequence encodes CASSLDHTGNTEAFF.